A selection of T cell receptor beta chains follows, all from one sample in a study of CD8+ T cells in alopecia areata. Measured with immunoSEQ multiplex PCR; TCRdb has only the in-frame clones, and not every one. Of about 190,000 clones in the sample, about 60% were seen once. This sample comprised CD4+ T cells sorted from blood, obtained at week 4, from a patient treated with tofacitinib. These receptors all stem from a human donor with alopecia areata. Both conserved end residues are part of each CDR3. Fields, in order: J gene, D gene, V gene, clone size, CDR3 protein, CDR3 DNA. A D gene is named only where the DNA matches it firmly. Rows may omit the clone size; those that give it use once, few, many or a size class.

TRBJ1-5 . TRBV2 . CASSESRSGNQPQHF TGTGCCAGCAGTGAATCACGTTCTGGCAATCAGCCCCAGCATTTT
TRBJ2-1 TRBD2 TRBV6-1 few CASSAKGGRRADAEQFF TGTGCCAGCAGTGCAAAAGGCGGGAGGAGGGCCGACGCAGAGCAGTTCTTC
TRBJ2-1 . TRBV2 . CACAGYNEQFF TGTGCCTGCGCTGGTTACAATGAGCAGTTCTTC
TRBJ1-5 TRBD1 TRBV27 . CASSSGQGNQPQHF TGTGCCAGCAGTTCGGGACAGGGCAATCAGCCCCAGCATTTT
TRBJ2-7 TRBD1 TRBV29-1 . CSGGTGTGSYEQYF TGCAGCGGTGGGACTGGGACAGGTTCCTACGAGCAGTACTTC
TRBJ2-1 . TRBV7-9 . CASDEQFF TGTGCCAGCGATGAGCAGTTCTTC
TRBJ2-5 . TRBV5-1 few CASSLGIGETQYF TGCGCCAGCAGCTTGGGCATCGGGGAGACCCAGTACTTC
TRBJ2-2 TRBD1 TRBV6-6 . CASSSRDRGSGELFF TGTGCCAGCAGTAGCCGGGACAGGGGGTCCGGGGAGCTGTTTTTT
TRBJ1-2 . TRBV6-1 . CASRATGSDYGYTF TGTGCCAGCAGAGCTACAGGGTCCGACTATGGCTACACCTTC
TRBJ1-2 . TRBV20-1 . CSLVNGYTF TGCAGTCTGGTGAATGGCTACACCTTC
TRBJ2-7 . TRBV30 . CAWGGETYEQYF TGTGCCTGGGGCGGCGAGACCTACGAGCAGTACTTC
TRBJ2-6 TRBD1 TRBV27 . CASSFGTGGANVLTF TGTGCCAGCAGTTTCGGGACAGGTGGGGCCAACGTCCTGACTTTC
TRBJ1-5 . TRBV5-1 . CASSLDGQPQHF TGCGCCAGCAGCTTGGACGGGCAGCCCCAGCATTTT
TRBJ2-1 . TRBV7-9 . CASSLGAGSYNEQFF TGTGCCAGCAGCCTCGGTGCAGGGTCCTACAATGAGCAGTTCTTC
TRBJ2-1 TRBD2 TRBV5-1 . CASSFSGTYNEQFF TGCGCCAGCAGCTTTAGCGGGACCTACAATGAGCAGTTCTTC
TRBJ2-3 TRBD2 TRBV11-2 . CASSLLAGGPDTQYF TGTGCCAGCAGCTTACTAGCGGGAGGGCCAGATACGCAGTATTTT
TRBJ2-5 TRBD2 TRBV4-1 . CASSLAGVGETQYF TGCGCCAGCAGCCTAGCGGGAGTAGGGGAGACCCAGTACTTC
TRBJ1-2 . TRBV9 . CATAFYGYTF TGTGCCACGGCCTTCTATGGCTACACCTTC
TRBJ2-7 . TRBV29-1 few CSVAAGRYEQYF TGCAGCGTTGCGGCGGGACGCTACGAGCAGTACTTC
TRBJ1-2 TRBD1 TRBV30 . CAWSAGQGNYGYTF TGTGCCTGGAGTGCGGGACAGGGGAATTATGGCTACACCTTC
TRBJ2-5 TRBD2 TRBV2 . CASSGAGGPQETQYF TGTGCCAGCAGTGGAGCGGGAGGCCCCCAAGAGACCCAGTACTTC
TRBJ2-7 TRBD2 TRBV25-1 . CASSISGGRYEQYF TGTGCCAGCAGTATCTCGGGAGGGAGGTACGAGCAGTACTTC
TRBJ2-5 TRBD1 TRBV29-1 . CSVEGSYRGLETQYF TGCAGCGTTGAAGGTAGTTACAGGGGGCTTGAGACCCAGTACTTC
TRBJ1-5 . TRBV18 . CASSPYLSDQPQHF TGTGCCAGCTCACCTTATCTGTCCGATCAGCCCCAGCATTTT
TRBJ1-1 . TRBV29-1 . CSVTTGMWANTEAFF TGCAGCGTGACCACAGGGATGTGGGCCAACACTGAAGCTTTCTTT
TRBJ1-4 . TRBV7-2 . CASSQVLSEKLFF TGTGCCAGCAGCCAGGTGCTTAGTGAAAAACTGTTTTTT
TRBJ1-4 . TRBV15 . CATSRDPLGNEKLFF TGTGCCACCAGCAGAGATCCATTAGGGAATGAAAAACTGTTTTTT
TRBJ2-7 . TRBV5-4 . CASRGGGPTSYEQYF TGTGCCAGCAGGGGAGGAGGGCCTACATCCTACGAGCAGTACTTC
TRBJ2-6 . TRBV7-6 . CASRGAAGANVLTF TGTGCCAGCAGGGGGGCGGCTGGGGCCAACGTCCTGACTTTC
TRBJ2-1 . TRBV5-4 . CASSLDNRESNEQFF TGTGCCAGCAGCTTGGATAACAGGGAGAGCAATGAGCAGTTCTTC
TRBJ2-5 TRBD1 TRBV5-1 few CASSKSGTGKGETQYF TGCGCCAGCAGCAAGAGCGGGACAGGGAAGGGAGAGACCCAGTACTTC
TRBJ2-5 TRBD2 TRBV29-1 . CSVTPGGQETQYF TGCAGCGTGACCCCGGGGGGGCAAGAGACCCAGTACTTC
TRBJ2-3 TRBD2 TRBV7-6 . CASSSKRSGTSGTDTQYF TGTGCCAGCAGCTCGAAACGCTCCGGGACTAGCGGCACAGATACGCAGTATTTT
TRBJ2-7 TRBD2 TRBV30 . CAWSKGRELSEQYF TGTGCCTGGAGTAAGGGGCGGGAGTTATCCGAGCAGTACTTC
TRBJ2-1 . TRBV5-4 . CASSLGDGAYNEQFF TGTGCCAGCAGCTTGGGGGACGGGGCCTACAATGAGCAGTTCTTC
TRBJ2-4 . TRBV2 few CASSPGLAKNIQYF TGTGCCAGCAGTCCAGGGTTGGCCAAAAACATTCAGTACTTC
TRBJ2-7 . TRBV28 . CASSWRSEQYF TGTGCCAGCAGTTGGAGGAGCGAGCAGTACTTC
TRBJ2-5 TRBD2 TRBV5-1 . CASSAGLAGGVPETQYF TGCGCCAGCAGCGCGGGACTAGCGGGAGGCGTCCCAGAGACCCAGTACTTC
TRBJ2-5 TRBD2 TRBV30 . CAWDTGGEAQYF TGTGCCTGGGATACGGGGGGGGAGGCCCAGTACTTC
TRBJ2-7 . TRBV25-1 . CASSAVYEQYF TGTGCCAGCAGTGCTGTCTACGAGCAGTACTTC
TRBJ1-1 . TRBV2 . CASSPGAVDTEAFF TGTGCCAGCAGCCCAGGTGCAGTGGACACTGAAGCTTTCTTT
TRBJ1-4 . TRBV25-1 . CASSDFGAEKLFF TGTGCCAGCAGTGACTTTGGGGCGGAAAAACTGTTTTTT
TRBJ1-2 . TRBV29-1 few CSVGRGLQGYTF TGCAGCGTTGGGCGGGGACTGCAAGGCTACACCTTC
TRBJ1-2 . TRBV29-1 . CSVRGKDYGYTF TGCAGCGTCAGGGGTAAGGACTATGGCTACACCTTC
TRBJ1-5 . TRBV30 . CAWAGNRNQPQHF TGTGCCTGGGCCGGCAATAGGAATCAGCCCCAGCATTTT
TRBJ2-5 TRBD2 TRBV29-1 once CSLTSGHQETQYF TGCAGCCTGACTAGCGGGCACCAAGAGACCCAGTACTTC
TRBJ2-7 . TRBV28 . CASSLGDEQYF TGTGCCAGCAGTTTAGGCGACGAGCAGTACTTC
TRBJ2-5 TRBD1 TRBV29-1 . CSADGQGVETQYF TGCAGCGCCGACGGACAGGGGGTCGAGACCCAGTACTTC
TRBJ1-3 . TRBV30 . CAWRRDPGRGNTIYF TGTGCCTGGCGACGGGACCCCGGGCGAGGAAACACCATATATTTT
TRBJ1-5 . TRBV15 few CATTPRVTDQPQHF TGTGCCACTACACCAAGGGTGACGGATCAGCCCCAGCATTTT
TRBJ2-5 . TRBV30 once CAWTVGQVETQYF TGTGCCTGGACGGTGGGCCAGGTAGAGACCCAGTACTTC
TRBJ2-5 . TRBV30 . CAWTGGASTQYF TGTGCCTGGACTGGGGGAGCTTCAACCCAGTACTTC
TRBJ1-2 . TRBV29-1 . CSVGRGGDYGYTF TGCAGCGTGGGGAGGGGCGGGGATTATGGCTACACCTTC